These 3 T cell receptor beta chains originate from one sample sequenced in a study of T cell responses to AZD1222 COVID-19 vaccine (dated by TCRdb to 2020 to 2023). The method was the immunoSEQ multiplex PCR assay. The immuneACCESS repertoire file appears here via TCRdb, limited to in-frame rearrangements. These files lack a portion of the clones; in checked studies, under half of the deficit traces to unresolved V genes, and the cause of the others is not known. The sample table shows about 160,000 clones, and roughly 90% are seen once. The ten largest account for about 4.5% of the sample. According to the study, the label for this sample's time point signals: about 28 days (+/-7) after the second vaccine dose. The material sequenced was peripheral blood, taken 28 days after the second AZD1222 dose. These receptors were obtained from an adult who received the AZD1222 COVID-19 vaccine.

The V call is TRBV5-1, the J call TRBJ2-2; 10 positions match TRBD1. CDR3 length: 12 residues. Germline assignment: CDR1 SGHRS and CDR2 YFSETQ. With V trimmed by 4 bases and J by 14 bases, 5 bases remained unmatched. CDR3 loop: CASSGDRGNLFF. The CDR3 DNA is TGCGCCAGCAGCGGGGACAGGGGTAACCTGTTTTTT.

The J gene is TRBJ2-3, the V gene TRBV5-1, with TRBD1 matching 9 bases. The CDR3 loop spans 14 amino acids. Trimming cost V 4 bases and J 5 bases; bases outside gene matches: 5. The germline V gene encodes CDR1 SGHRS and CDR2 YFSETQ. The CDR3: CASSLGTGRDTQYF. CDR3 in DNA: TGCGCCAGCAGCCTCGGGACAGGGAGAGATACGCAGTATTTT.

The V call is TRBV30, the J call TRBJ2-7, with no clear D. Trimming took off 1 base at V and 5 bases at J, with 6 bases between the two ends. Germline V gene data show CDR1 as GTSNPN and CDR2 as SVGIG (reference sequence). The CDR3 contains 11 residues. In DNA form, the CDR3 reads TGTGCCTGGAGTGGGGATCACGAGCAGTACTTC. Amino acids: CAWSGDHEQYF.